This T cell receptor beta chain was retrieved from a study of T-cell reconstitution after alpha-beta-depleted transplantation in children. The TCRbeta library incorporated unique molecular identifiers. TCRdb passed the PCR reads through MiXCR, listing each CDR3 protein once. The sample consists of around 410,000 distinct CDR3 sequences, approximately 10% of them appearing once. This clonotype was counted between two and nine times. The V gene lost 6 bases and the J gene lost 0 bases, with 15 bases spanning the gap. CDR3 length: 15 residues. In germline, CDR1 is DFQATT, CDR2 SNEGSKA (reference sequence).

This chain uses TRBV20-1 with TRBJ1-3; D gene unclear. The material was PBMCs from the stem cell graft donor, obtained from the stem cell graft. This sequence originates from a human donor who donated a stem cell graft to a child with acute myeloid leukemia. The CDR3, as DNA: TGCAGTGCCCTAGAAATACTAGTCTCTGGAAACACCATATATTTT. Amino acid sequence: CSALEILVSGNTIYF.